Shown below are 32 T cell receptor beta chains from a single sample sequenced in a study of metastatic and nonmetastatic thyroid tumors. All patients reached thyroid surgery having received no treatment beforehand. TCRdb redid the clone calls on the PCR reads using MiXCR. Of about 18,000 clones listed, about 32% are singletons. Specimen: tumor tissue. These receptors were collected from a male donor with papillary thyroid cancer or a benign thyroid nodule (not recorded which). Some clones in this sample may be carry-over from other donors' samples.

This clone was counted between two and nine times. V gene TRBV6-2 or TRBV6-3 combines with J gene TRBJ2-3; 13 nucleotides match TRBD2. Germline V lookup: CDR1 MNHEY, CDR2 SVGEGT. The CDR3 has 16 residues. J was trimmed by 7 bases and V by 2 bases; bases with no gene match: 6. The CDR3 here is CASSYTGLAGVNTQYF. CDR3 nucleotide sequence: TGTGCCAGCAGTTACACCGGACTAGCGGGAGTAAATACGCAGTATTTT.

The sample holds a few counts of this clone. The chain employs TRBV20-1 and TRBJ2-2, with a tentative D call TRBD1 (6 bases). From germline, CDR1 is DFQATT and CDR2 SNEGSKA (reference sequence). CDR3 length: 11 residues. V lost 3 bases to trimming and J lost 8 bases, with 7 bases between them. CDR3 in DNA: TGCAGTGCTAGGGACAGAGGGGAGCTGTTTTTT. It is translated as CSARDRGELFF.

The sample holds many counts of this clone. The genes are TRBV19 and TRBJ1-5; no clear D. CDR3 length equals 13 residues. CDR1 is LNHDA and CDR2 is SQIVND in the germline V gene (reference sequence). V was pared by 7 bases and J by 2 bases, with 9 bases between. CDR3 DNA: TGTGCCAGTACTAAATGGGGCAATCAGCCCCAGCATTTT. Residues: CASTKWGNQPQHF.

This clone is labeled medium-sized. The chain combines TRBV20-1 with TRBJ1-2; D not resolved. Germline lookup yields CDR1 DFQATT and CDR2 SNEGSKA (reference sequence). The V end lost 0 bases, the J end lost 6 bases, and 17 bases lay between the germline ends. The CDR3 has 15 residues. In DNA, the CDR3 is TGCAGTGCTAGAGATAACCCAGCCGGGGATGATGGCTACACCTTC. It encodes CSARDNPAGDDGYTF.

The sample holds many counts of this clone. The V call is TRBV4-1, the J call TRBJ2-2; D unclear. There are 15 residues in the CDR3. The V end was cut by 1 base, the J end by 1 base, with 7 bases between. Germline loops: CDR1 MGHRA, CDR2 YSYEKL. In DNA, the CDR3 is TGCGCCAGCAGCCAAGGTGGTTGGAACACCGGGGAGCTGTTTTTT. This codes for CASSQGGWNTGELFF.

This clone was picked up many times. The CDR3 sequence is CASSLQVRYGYTF. The CDR3 bases are TGTGCCAGCAGCTTGCAGGTGCGCTATGGCTACACCTTC. The rearrangement joins TRBV5-6 to TRBJ1-2; D gene ambiguous. CDR3 size: 13 residues. Germline values: CDR1 SGHDT, CDR2 YYEEEE. V was shortened by 1 base and J by 4 bases, with 8 bases between the two germline ends.

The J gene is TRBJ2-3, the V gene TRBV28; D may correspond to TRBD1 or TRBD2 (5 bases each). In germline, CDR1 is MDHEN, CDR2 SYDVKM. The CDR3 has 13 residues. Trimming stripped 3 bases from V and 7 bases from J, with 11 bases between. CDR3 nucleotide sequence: TGTGCCAGCAGTTTGGGACCGAGTTATACGCAGTATTTT. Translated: CASSLGPSYTQYF.

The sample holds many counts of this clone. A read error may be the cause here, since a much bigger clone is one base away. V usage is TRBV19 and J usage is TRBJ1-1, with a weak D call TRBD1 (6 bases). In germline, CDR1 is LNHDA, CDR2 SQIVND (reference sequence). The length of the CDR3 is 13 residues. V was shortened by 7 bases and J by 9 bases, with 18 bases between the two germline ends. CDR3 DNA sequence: TGTGCCAGTACCGCGGGCCCCAGGGGTCAAGCTTTCTTT. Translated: CASTAGPRGQAFF. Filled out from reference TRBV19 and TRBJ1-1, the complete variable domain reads DGGITQSPKYLFRKEGQNVTLSCEQNLNHDAMYWYRQDPGQGLRLIYYSQIVNDFQKGDIAEGYSVSREKKESFPLTVTSAQKNPTAFYLCASTAGPRGQAFFGQGTRLTVV.

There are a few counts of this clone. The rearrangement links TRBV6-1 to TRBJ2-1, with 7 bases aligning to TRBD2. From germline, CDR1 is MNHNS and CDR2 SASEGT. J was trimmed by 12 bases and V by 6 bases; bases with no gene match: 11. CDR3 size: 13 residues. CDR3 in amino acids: CASRDGLVGGQFF. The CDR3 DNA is TGTGCCAGCAGGGACGGACTAGTTGGTGGGCAGTTCTTC.

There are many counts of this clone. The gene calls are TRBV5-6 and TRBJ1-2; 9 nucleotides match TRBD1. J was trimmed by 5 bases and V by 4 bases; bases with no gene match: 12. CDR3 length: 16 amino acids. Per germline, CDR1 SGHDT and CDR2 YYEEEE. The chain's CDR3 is CASSVGQGEGFYGYTF. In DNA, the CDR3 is TGTGCCAGCAGCGTGGGACAGGGTGAGGGTTTTTATGGCTACACCTTC.

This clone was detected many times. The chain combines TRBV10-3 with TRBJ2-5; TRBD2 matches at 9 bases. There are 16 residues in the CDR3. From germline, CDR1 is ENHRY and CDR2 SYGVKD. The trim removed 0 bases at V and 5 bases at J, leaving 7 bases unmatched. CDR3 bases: TGTGCCATCAGTGAGTCTCGAGCGGGGGGTTCGGAGACCCAGTACTTC. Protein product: CAISESRAGGSETQYF.

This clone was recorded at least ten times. CDR3 residues: CAISETGGSNQPQHF. The CDR3 nucleotides read TGTGCCATCAGTGAGACAGGGGGAAGCAATCAGCCCCAGCATTTT. This chain uses TRBV10-3 with TRBJ1-5; 8 nucleotides agree with TRBD1. After removal of 2 bases from V and 1 base from J, the junction contained 1 base not matched to a gene. Germline CDR1 ENHRY, CDR2 SYGVKD. The CDR3 runs to 15 residues.

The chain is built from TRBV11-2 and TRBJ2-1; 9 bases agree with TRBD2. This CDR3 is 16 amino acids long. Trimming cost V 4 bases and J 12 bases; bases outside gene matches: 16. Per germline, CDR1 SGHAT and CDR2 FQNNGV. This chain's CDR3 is CASSSPTSGTSLGQFF. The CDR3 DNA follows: TGTGCCAGCAGCTCGCCGACTAGCGGAACCTCGTTGGGGCAGTTCTTC.

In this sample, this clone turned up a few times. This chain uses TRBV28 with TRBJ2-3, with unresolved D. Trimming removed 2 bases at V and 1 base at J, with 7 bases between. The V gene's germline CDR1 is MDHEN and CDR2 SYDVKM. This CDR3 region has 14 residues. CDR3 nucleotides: TGTGCCAGCAGTTTACCTGAAGGCACAGATACGCAGTATTTT. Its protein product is CASSLPEGTDTQYF.

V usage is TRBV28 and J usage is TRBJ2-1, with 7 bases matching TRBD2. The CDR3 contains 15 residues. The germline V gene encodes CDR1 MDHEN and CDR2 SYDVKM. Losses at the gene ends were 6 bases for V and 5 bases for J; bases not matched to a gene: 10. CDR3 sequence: CASSPPAGEHNEQFF. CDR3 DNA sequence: TGTGCCAGCAGCCCCCCGGCGGGAGAGCACAATGAGCAGTTCTTC.

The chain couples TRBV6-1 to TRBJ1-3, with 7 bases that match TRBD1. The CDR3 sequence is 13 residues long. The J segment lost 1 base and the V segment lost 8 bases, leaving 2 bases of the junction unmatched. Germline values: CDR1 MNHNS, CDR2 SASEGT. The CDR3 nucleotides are TGTGCCAGCGCGGGACAGTCTGGAAACACCATATATTTT. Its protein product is CASAGQSGNTIYF.

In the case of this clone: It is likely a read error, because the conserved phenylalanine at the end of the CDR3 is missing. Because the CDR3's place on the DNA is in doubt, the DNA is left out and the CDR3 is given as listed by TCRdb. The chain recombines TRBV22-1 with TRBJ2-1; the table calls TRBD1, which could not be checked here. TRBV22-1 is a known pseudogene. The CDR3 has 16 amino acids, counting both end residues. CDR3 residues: CASCASVGGTVYEQFC.

The chain's CDR3 is CASSSRAGNEQFF. CDR3 sequence (DNA): TGTGCCAGCAGTTCTCGAGCGGGGAATGAGCAGTTCTTC. This chain links TRBV6-2 or TRBV6-3 with TRBJ2-1; TRBD2 matches at 7 bases. The V gene end was trimmed by 4 bases and the J gene end by 7 bases; junction bases not matched to a gene: 4. The germline gives CDR1 MNHEY, CDR2 SVGEGT. The CDR3 length is 13 residues.

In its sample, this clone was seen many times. The CDR3 DNA reads TGTGCCAGCAGTTCCGGGACAGGGGGCGCAGATACGCAGTATTTT. This gives the protein CASSSGTGGADTQYF. V and J are TRBV6-1 and TRBJ2-3, with TRBD1 matching 12 bases. The CDR3 is made up of 15 amino acids. V was clipped by 5 bases and J by 4 bases; unmatched bases: 4. The germline V gene encodes CDR1 MNHNS and CDR2 SASEGT.

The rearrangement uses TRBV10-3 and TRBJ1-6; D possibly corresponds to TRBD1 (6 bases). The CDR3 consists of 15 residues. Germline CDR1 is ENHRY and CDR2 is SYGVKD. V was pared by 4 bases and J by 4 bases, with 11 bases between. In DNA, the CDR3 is TGTGCCATCAGTGGGACAGCGAGATATAATTCACCCCTCCACTTT. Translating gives CAISGTARYNSPLHF.

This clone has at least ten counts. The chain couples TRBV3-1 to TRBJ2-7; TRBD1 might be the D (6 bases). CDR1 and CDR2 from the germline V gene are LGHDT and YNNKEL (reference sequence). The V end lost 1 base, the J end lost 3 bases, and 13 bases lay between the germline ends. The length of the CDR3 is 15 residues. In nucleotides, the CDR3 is TGTGCCAGCAGCCAAGTCATGGGCAGGGGCTACGAGCAGTACTTC. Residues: CASSQVMGRGYEQYF.

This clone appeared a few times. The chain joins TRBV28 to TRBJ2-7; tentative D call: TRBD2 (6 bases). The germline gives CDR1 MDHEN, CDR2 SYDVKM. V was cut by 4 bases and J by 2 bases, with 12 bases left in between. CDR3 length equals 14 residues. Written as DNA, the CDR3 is TGTGCCAGCAGTTCGGCCGGAGGGACCTACGAGCAGTACTTC. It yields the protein CASSSAGGTYEQYF.

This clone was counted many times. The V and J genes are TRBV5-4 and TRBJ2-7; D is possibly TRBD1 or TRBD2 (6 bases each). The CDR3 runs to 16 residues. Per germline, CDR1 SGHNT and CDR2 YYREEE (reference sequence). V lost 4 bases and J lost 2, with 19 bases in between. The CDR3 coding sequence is TGTGCCAGCAGCCCATCTATTCCGGGGGCCCCCTACGAGCAGTACTTC. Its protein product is CASSPSIPGAPYEQYF.

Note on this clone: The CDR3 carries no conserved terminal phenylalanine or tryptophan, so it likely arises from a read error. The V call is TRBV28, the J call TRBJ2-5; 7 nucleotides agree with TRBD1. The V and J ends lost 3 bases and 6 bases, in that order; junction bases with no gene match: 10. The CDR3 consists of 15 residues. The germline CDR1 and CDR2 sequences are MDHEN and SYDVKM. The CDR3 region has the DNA TGTGCCAGCAGTTTTACATTGACAGGGTTGAAGACCCAGTACATC. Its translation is CASSFTLTGLKTQYI.

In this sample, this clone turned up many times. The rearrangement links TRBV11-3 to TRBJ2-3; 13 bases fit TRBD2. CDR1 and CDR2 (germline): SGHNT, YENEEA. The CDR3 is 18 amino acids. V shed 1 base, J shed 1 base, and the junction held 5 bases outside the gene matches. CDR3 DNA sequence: TGTGCCAGCAGCTTAGTAGGAGGACTAGCGGGGGGCACAGATACGCAGTATTTT. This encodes CASSLVGGLAGGTDTQYF.

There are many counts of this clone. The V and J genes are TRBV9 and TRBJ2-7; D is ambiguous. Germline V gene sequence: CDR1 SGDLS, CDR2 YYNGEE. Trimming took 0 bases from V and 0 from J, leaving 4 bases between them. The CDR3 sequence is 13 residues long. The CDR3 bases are TGTGCCAGCAGCGTAGAAAACTCCTACGAGCAGTACTTC. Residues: CASSVENSYEQYF.

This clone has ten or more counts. CDR3 residues: CASSLGQGGGTEAFF. Written as DNA, the CDR3 is TGTGCCAGCAGCTTAGGGCAGGGTGGAGGGACTGAAGCTTTCTTT. The V and J genes are TRBV13 and TRBJ1-1, with D maybe TRBD1 (5 bases). Germline-derived CDR1 and CDR2 are PRHDT and FYEKMQ (reference sequence). V shed 0 bases and J shed 5 bases, with 13 bases lying between them. The CDR3 runs to 15 residues.

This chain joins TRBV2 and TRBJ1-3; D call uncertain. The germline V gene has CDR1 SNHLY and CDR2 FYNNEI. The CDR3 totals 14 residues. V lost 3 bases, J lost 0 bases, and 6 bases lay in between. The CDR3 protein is CASSDSLSGNTIYF. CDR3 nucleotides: TGTGCCAGCAGTGACAGTCTCTCTGGAAACACCATATATTTT.

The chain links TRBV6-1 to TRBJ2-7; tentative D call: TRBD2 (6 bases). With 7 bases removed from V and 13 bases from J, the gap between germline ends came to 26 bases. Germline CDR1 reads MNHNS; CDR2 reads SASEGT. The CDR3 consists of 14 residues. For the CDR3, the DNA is TGTGCCAGCACCGATCGGGGACTCGAGGCAGAAGCCTACTTC. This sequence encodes CASTDRGLEAEAYF.

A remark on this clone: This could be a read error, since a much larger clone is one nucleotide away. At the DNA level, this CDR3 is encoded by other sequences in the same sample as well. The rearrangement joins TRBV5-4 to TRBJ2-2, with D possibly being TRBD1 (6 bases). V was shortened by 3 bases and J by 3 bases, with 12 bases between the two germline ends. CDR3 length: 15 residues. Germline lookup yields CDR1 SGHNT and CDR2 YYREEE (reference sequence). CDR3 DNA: TGTGCCAGCAGCTCCGGCACAGGGTACACCGGGGAGCTGTTTTTT. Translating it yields CASSSGTGYTGELFF.

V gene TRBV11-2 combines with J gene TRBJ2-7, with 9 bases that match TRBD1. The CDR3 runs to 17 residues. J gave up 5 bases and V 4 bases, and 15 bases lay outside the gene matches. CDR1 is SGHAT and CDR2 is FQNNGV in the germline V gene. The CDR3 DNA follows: TGTGCCAGCAGCTACGGGACAGGGAGCTTCGCGGGCGACGAGCAGTACTTC. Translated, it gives CASSYGTGSFAGDEQYF.

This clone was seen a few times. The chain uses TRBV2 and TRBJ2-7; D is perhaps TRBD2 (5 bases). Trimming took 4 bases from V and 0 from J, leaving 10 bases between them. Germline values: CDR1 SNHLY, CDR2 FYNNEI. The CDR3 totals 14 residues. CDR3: CASSVERSSYEQYF. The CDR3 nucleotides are TGTGCCAGCAGTGTGGAGCGGAGCTCCTACGAGCAGTACTTC.